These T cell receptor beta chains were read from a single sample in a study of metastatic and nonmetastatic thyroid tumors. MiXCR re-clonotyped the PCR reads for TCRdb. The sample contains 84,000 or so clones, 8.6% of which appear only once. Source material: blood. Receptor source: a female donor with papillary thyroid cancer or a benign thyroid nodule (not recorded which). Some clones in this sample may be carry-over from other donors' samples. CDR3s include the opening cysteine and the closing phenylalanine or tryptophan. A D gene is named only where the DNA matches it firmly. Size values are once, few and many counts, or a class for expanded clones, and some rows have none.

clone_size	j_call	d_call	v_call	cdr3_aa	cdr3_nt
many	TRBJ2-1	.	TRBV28	CASHRDSYNEQFF	TGTGCCAGCCACAGGGACTCCTACAATGAGCAGTTCTTC
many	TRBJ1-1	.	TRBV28	CASSSSGTLNTEAFF	TGTGCCAGCAGTTCATCAGGGACCTTGAACACTGAAGCTTTCTTT
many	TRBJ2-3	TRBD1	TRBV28	CASRVGQGHTDTQYF	TGTGCCAGCAGAGTGGGACAGGGCCACACAGATACGCAGTATTTT
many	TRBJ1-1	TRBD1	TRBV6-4	CASRDTDRGTEAFF	TGTGCCAGCAGAGATACTGACAGGGGCACTGAAGCTTTCTTT
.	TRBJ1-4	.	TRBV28	CASRLNEKLFF	TGTGCCAGCAGGCTGAATGAAAAACTGTTTTTT
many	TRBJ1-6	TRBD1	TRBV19	CASSVNRGNSPLHF	TGTGCCAGTAGTGTAAACAGGGGAAATTCACCCCTCCACTTT
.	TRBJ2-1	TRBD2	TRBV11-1	CASSPRVSSGGALSYNEQFF	TGTGCCAGCAGCCCCCGAGTGTCTAGCGGGGGGGCCCTCTCCTACAATGAGCAGTTCTTC
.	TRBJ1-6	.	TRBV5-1	CASSLAGSLYNSPLHF	TGCGCCAGCAGCTTGGCAGGCTCCCTCTATAATTCACCCCTCCACTTT
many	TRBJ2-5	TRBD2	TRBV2	CASSEGLAGVYTAQYF	TGTGCCAGCAGTGAGGGACTAGCGGGGGTTTATACGGCCCAGTACTTC
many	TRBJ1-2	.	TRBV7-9	CASRGGPLEGYTF	TGTGCCAGCAGGGGTGGTCCTCTTGAGGGCTACACCTTC
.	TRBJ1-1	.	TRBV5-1	CASSLMVPKDTEAFF	TGCGCCAGCAGCCTGATGGTCCCGAAGGACACTGAAGCTTTCTTT
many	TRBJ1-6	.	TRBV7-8	CASSLAPPPLHF	TGTGCCAGCAGCTTAGCTCCCCCACCCCTCCACTTT
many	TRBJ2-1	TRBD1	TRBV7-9	CASSSSRQGEYNEQFF	TGTGCCAGCAGCTCCTCGAGACAGGGTGAATACAATGAGCAGTTCTTC